This TCR beta chain was retrieved from a study of T cells after yellow fever vaccination. At the level of the study: Fractions of low cell number were prepared using SMART-Seq v4 Ultra Low Input. Findings of the study overall: Primary-vaccination clones mostly resurfaced post-booster (96% CD4, approximately 90% CD8).

Using its own MiXCR run on the 5' RACE reads, TCRdb lists one record per CDR3 protein. The table has about 60,000 distinct CDR3 sequences, approximately 6.5% seen once. This clonotype was recorded at least ten times. Its antigen is unidentified. The sample was CD8+ T cells sorted from PBMCs, taken on the day of the first yellow fever vaccination. The sequence came from a man younger than 30 who received the YFV17D yellow fever vaccine.

Here the CDR3 DNA reads TGTGCCTCCTCGTCCGAGACTAGCATGGAGACCCAGTACTTC. Translated: CASSSETSMETQYF. V is TRBV10-3 and J is TRBJ2-5; 7 positions match TRBD2. The V gene end was trimmed by 11 bases and the J gene end by 5 bases; junction bases not matched to a gene: 14. The CDR3 totals 14 residues. Per the germline V gene, CDR1 is ENHRY and CDR2 is SYGVKD.